Sequencing of this TCR beta chain was carried out in a study of T cell responses to AZD1222 COVID-19 vaccine. In this sample, this clone turned up once. The protocol was immunoSEQ multiplex PCR, while the TCRdb copy is restricted to in-frame clones and leaves out a portion. The profile shows about 260,000 clones, approximately 93% of them singletons. CDR3 length equals 20 residues. With V trimmed by 4 bases and J by 4 bases, 13 bases remained unmatched. Germline V gene lookup returns CDR1 SGHNT and CDR2 YYREEE (reference sequence). The TCR was taken from an adult in good health. This chain connects TRBV5-4 to TRBJ2-2, with TRBD2 matching over 16 bases. This specimen was peripheral blood, taken on day 0 of AZD1222 vaccination. The CDR3 DNA is TGTGCCAGCAGCCGCCAAAAGGGACTAGCGGGGGGGCTCGGCACCGGGGAGCTGTTTTTT. Amino acids: CASSRQKGLAGGLGTGELFF. Full variable domain (outside the CDR3, taken from reference TRBV5-4 and TRBJ2-2): ETGVTQSPTHLIKTRGQQVTLRCSSQSGHNTVSWYQQALGQGPQFIFQYYREEENGRGNFPPRFSGLQFPNYSSELNVNALELDDSALYLCASSRQKGLAGGLGTGELFFGEGSRLTVL.